This T cell receptor (beta chain) was obtained from a study of T cells in Graves' hyperthyroidism and ophthalmopathy. Amplification of TCR beta CDR3 regions used RNA as the template. Researchers ran a first-round RT-PCR on the TCR CDR3 using the HTBI primer set. TCRdb reprocessed the multiplex PCR reads via MiXCR and lists one record per CDR3 protein. Of about 360,000 distinct CDR3 sequences in the sample, under 15% were seen once. Patients showing uncontrolled infection, other autoimmune disease, pregnancy or lactation were ineligible. From more than 8 ml of fresh peripheral blood, PBMCs were isolated. In this sample, this clonotype turned up many times. Its antigen is not known. The study, taken as a whole, reports: Ophthalmopathy prediction by the model preceded onset by a median about 6 months. Blood also contained most expanded thyroid clonotypes above 0.001.

The specimen was blood. The receptor was derived from a woman aged 18-30 years with Graves' hyperthyroidism.

Here the CDR3 DNA reads TGTGCCAGCAGTCTCCCGGAAGACGAGACCCAGTACTTC. It translates to CASSLPEDETQYF. This chain uses TRBV28 with TRBJ2-5; no firm D call. The length of the CDR3 is 13 residues. V shed 5 bases and J shed 5 bases, with 12 bases lying between them. In germline, CDR1 is MDHEN, CDR2 SYDVKM.